This record covers a single T cell receptor beta chain. Its antigen is still unknown. Generated by immunoSEQ multiplex PCR, the TCRdb table keeps only in-frame clones and is missing some. The data hold about 17,000 clones, with around 82% observed a single time. This sample stems from a study of OX40 agonist ivuxolimab in advanced cancers. Study-level information: Six ivuxolimab dose levels, 0.01 to 10 mg/kg, were given intravenously every 2 weeks. Partial responses were observed in three patients, of whom one had hepatocellular carcinoma and two had cutaneous melanoma. Patients enrolled in dose escalation were diagnosed with hepatocellular carcinoma, melanoma, renal cell or head and neck cancer.

CDR1 and CDR2 (germline): SNHLY, FYNNEI. V was trimmed by 2 bases and J by 4 bases, leaving 6 bases between them. This CDR3 comprises 12 residues. General observations from the study: Certain nonresponders additionally had low normalized T-cell clonal expansion.

The chain links TRBV2 to TRBJ2-7, with D unresolved. Specimen: CD4+ or CD8+ T cells sorted from blood, collected in a trial of the OX40 agonist ivuxolimab. The receptor was derived from an adult with an advanced solid tumor such as melanoma, head and neck, liver or kidney cancer. The CDR3 region is CASSELAYEQYF. The CDR3, as DNA: TGTGCCAGCAGTGAACTCGCGTACGAGCAGTACTTC.